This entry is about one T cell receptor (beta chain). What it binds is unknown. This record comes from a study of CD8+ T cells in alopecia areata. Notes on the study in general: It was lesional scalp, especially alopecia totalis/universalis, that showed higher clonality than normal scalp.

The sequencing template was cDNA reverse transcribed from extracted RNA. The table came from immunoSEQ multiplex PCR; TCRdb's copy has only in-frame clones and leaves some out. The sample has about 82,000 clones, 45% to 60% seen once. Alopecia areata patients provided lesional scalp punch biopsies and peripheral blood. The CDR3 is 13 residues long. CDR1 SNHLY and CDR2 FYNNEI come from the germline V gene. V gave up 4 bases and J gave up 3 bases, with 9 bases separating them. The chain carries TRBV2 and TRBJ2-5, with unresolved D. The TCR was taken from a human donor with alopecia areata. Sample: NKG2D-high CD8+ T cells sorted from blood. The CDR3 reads CASSGVEEETQYF. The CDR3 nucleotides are TGTGCCAGCAGTGGAGTTGAGGAAGAGACCCAGTACTTC. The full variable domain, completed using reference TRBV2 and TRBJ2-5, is EPEVTQTPSHQVTQMGQEVILRCVPISNHLYFYWYRQILGQKVEFLVSFYNNEISEKSEIFDDQFSVERPDGSNFTLKIRSTKLEDSAMYFCASSGVEEETQYFGPGTRLLVL.